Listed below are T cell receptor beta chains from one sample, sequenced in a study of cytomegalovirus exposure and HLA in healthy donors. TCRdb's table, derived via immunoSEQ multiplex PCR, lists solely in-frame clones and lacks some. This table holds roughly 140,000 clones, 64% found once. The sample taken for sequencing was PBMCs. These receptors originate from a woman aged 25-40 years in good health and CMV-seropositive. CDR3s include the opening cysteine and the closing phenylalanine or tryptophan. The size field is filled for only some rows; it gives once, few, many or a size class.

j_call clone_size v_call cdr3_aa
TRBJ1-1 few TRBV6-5 CASSWTGTVTEAFF
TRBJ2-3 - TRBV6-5 CASSYAGLATDTQYF
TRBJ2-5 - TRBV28 CASLGAERETQYF
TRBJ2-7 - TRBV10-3 CAIRAGLSAYEQYF
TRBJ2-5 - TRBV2 CASRFVKYGETQYF
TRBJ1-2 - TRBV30 CAWNAGGFYSYGYTF
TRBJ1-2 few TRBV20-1 CSATGGQGYTF
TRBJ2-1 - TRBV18 CASSPTTGEINEQFF
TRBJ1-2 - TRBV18 CASSVGQGHYGYTF
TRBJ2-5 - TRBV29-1 CSVDIRTAETQYF
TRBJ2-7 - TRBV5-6 CASSSTSGAGLSYEQYF
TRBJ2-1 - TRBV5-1 CASSPGLAGVSEQFF
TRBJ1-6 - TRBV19 CASSPPGQGRNSPLHF
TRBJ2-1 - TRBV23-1 CASSHCGSGEYNEQFF
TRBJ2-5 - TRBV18 CASSPLRSSETQYF